This TCR beta chain was found in a study of Ad26.COV2.S vaccination and SARS-CoV-2 variants. The overall study: The Ad26.COV2.S arm of the COV1001 trial was where the donor was placed. Ad26.COV2.S given intramuscularly, once or twice 56 days apart.

The method was immunoSEQ multiplex PCR; TCRdb's version includes in-frame clones alone and lacks a portion of them. In the table there are a few hundred thousand clones, approximately 83% of which are singletons. This clone has just a few counts. Per the germline V gene, CDR1 is SGHTA and CDR2 is FQGNSA. Trimming took 4 bases from V and 7 from J, leaving 17 bases between them. This CDR3 region has 14 residues. Documented treatment: roughly 20 received Ad26.COV2.S at low or high dose, single or two shots; roughly five received placebo; per-sample allocation not given. Repertoires come from day 63 after the first vaccine or placebo injection.

This chain links TRBV7-2 with TRBJ2-7; weak D call: TRBD1 (5 bases). The clonotype originates from a person aged 18-65 years who received the Ad26.COV2.S COVID-19 vaccine or a placebo. The specimen was peripheral blood, collected in a trial of Ad26.COV2.S vaccine versus placebo. The chain's CDR3 is CASSSQPGFIEQYF. The CDR3 DNA is TGTGCCAGCAGCTCTCAGCCAGGGTTCATAGAGCAGTACTTC.